A selection of T cell receptor beta chains follows, all from one sample in a study of cytomegalovirus exposure and HLA in healthy donors. Method: immunoSEQ multiplex PCR; TCRdb's copy keeps in-frame clones and lacks some. The sample includes 95,000 to 150,000 clones, roughly 87% of them seen just once. Material: PBMCs. These receptors originate from a woman in her late teens or twenties in good health and CMV-seronegative. CDR3s include the opening cysteine and the closing phenylalanine or tryptophan. D genes are given only for firm matches. Expanded clones are given a class, and other clones once, few, many or no size at all.

DNA,CDR3,D,size,J,V
TGCGCCAGCGGATTGACAGGGTCGGTGGACGAGCAGTACTTC,CASGLTGSVDEQYF,TRBD1,-,TRBJ2-7,TRBV5-1
TGCGCCAGCAGCCAAAACCCTAATTGGAGCACAGATACGCAGTATTTT,CASSQNPNWSTDTQYF,-,few,TRBJ2-3,TRBV4-1
TGCAGCGTCGGGTCCTCTTTCCCTGACCAAGCTTTCTTT,CSVGSSFPDQAFF,-,-,TRBJ1-1,TRBV29-1
TGTGCCAGCAGGCCGACAGAAGCCTCTGGAAACACCATATATTTT,CASRPTEASGNTIYF,-,-,TRBJ1-3,TRBV2
TGTGCCAGCTCCCCTGTAAGCGGGGAATCAAAGACCCAGTACTTC,CASSPVSGESKTQYF,TRBD2,-,TRBJ2-5,TRBV18
TGTGCCAGCAGCGCCCTTAACAATGAGCAGTTCTTC,CASSALNNEQFF,-,once,TRBJ2-1,TRBV9
TGTGCCAGCAGACACGGCCGGGAGGACACCATATATTTT,CASRHGREDTIYF,-,-,TRBJ1-3,TRBV27
TGTGCCAGCAGCTTGTTCGAGGTTGTGGGAGAGACCCAGTACTTC,CASSLFEVVGETQYF,-,-,TRBJ2-5,TRBV5-6
TGTGCCAGCAGTCATTCAGGGACAGGGCCCTTCGAGCAGTGCTTC,CASSHSGTGPFEQCF,TRBD1,-,TRBJ2-7,TRBV6-1
TGTGCCAGTAGTGGCGCAGGGGGCTACCTGGGCTACACCTTC,CASSGAGGYLGYTF,TRBD1,-,TRBJ1-2,TRBV19
TGTGCCAGCAGCTTCTTTCAGAACTACGAGCAGTACTTC,CASSFFQNYEQYF,-,-,TRBJ2-7,TRBV5-6
TGTGCCAGCAGCCCCCCCGGACAGCCAAACACTGAAGCTTTCTTT,CASSPPGQPNTEAFF,-,-,TRBJ1-1,TRBV6-5
TGCGCCAGCAGCTTTGGGCTGGATGAGCCCCAGCATTTT,CASSFGLDEPQHF,-,-,TRBJ1-5,TRBV5-1
TGTGCCAGCACCTCCGGGACACAAAACTATGGCTACACCTTC,CASTSGTQNYGYTF,-,-,TRBJ1-2,TRBV5-4
TGTGCCAGTAGTATCGGTGACAGGATATACAATGAGCAGTTCTTC,CASSIGDRIYNEQFF,-,-,TRBJ2-1,TRBV19
TGTGCCAGTAGTATTCCGGGTTCCGGAAACACCATATATTTT,CASSIPGSGNTIYF,-,-,TRBJ1-3,TRBV19
TGTGCTAGTGGTTACGGGGGAGGGAATGAGCAGTTCTTC,CASGYGGGNEQFF,TRBD2,-,TRBJ2-1,TRBV12-5
TGCAGCGTTGGGGCAAACACTGAAGCTTTCTTT,CSVGANTEAFF,-,-,TRBJ1-1,TRBV29-1
TGTGCCAGCAGCTTAGCCCTCTCTGGGGCCAACGGCCTGACTTTC,CASSLALSGANGLTF,-,-,TRBJ2-6,TRBV7-6
TGTGCCAGCAGTTACTCCAGGACACGTCACGAGCAGTACTTC,CASSYSRTRHEQYF,-,-,TRBJ2-7,TRBV6-5
TGTGCCAGCAAATCACTCAATCAGGGGATTCTCACTGAAGCTTTCTTT,CASKSLNQGILTEAFF,-,-,TRBJ1-1,TRBV2
TGCAGCGTAAACAGGGCCGAAGAGACCCAGTACTTC,CSVNRAEETQYF,-,-,TRBJ2-5,TRBV29-1
TGTGCCACCTTCGAGACTAGCGTCTATGAGCAGTTCTTC,CATFETSVYEQFF,TRBD2,few,TRBJ2-1,TRBV10-3
TGTGCCAGCAGCTTAGGGGACAGGGGTCGCGGCGGCTACACCTTC,CASSLGDRGRGGYTF,TRBD1,-,TRBJ1-2,TRBV7-8
TGTGCCAGCAGCCCCCAATATCTAGCGGGGGTATCCACAGATACGCAGTATTTT,CASSPQYLAGVSTDTQYF,TRBD2,once,TRBJ2-3,TRBV7-9
TGTGCCAGCAGGCCCCGGACAGCTGAAGCTTTCTTT,CASRPRTAEAFF,-,-,TRBJ1-1,TRBV6-5
TGTGCCAGCACCCCAGGTGGAATTGGTCAGCCCCAGCATTTT,CASTPGGIGQPQHF,-,-,TRBJ1-5,TRBV6-6
TGTGCCAGCAGTAAGACACCTAACTATGGCTACACCTTC,CASSKTPNYGYTF,-,-,TRBJ1-2,TRBV5-6
TGTGCCACCCACTACAGGGGTAACGGGGAGCTGTTTTTT,CATHYRGNGELFF,TRBD1,once,TRBJ2-2,TRBV6-5
TGTGCCAGCAGCTTACTGGACAGGGTCACTGAAGCTTTCTTT,CASSLLDRVTEAFF,TRBD1,-,TRBJ1-1,TRBV7-9
TGTGCCAGCAGTGTTCTCTACAGGGGGACCACTACTAACTATGGCTACACCTTC,CASSVLYRGTTTNYGYTF,TRBD1,-,TRBJ1-2,TRBV2
TGCGCCAGCAGCCCCGGGGTAACGGTAGATACGCAGTATTTT,CASSPGVTVDTQYF,-,once,TRBJ2-3,TRBV5-1
TGTGCCACCAGCAGAGAAGGGGGTCCCGGGCCCCAGCATTTT,CATSREGGPGPQHF,-,-,TRBJ1-5,TRBV15
TGTGCCAGCAGCTTAGGATACAGGACTGAAGCTTTCTTT,CASSLGYRTEAFF,-,-,TRBJ1-1,TRBV11-2
TGTGCCAGCAGGTTGGGGACAACGAACACTGAAGCTTTCTTT,CASRLGTTNTEAFF,-,-,TRBJ1-1,TRBV11-2
TGTGCCAGCAGCTTCCGGGGATACACCGGGGAGCTGTTTTTT,CASSFRGYTGELFF,-,-,TRBJ2-2,TRBV13
TGTGCCAGTACCCCCGGACAGGGAGAAACCGGGGAGCTGTTTTTT,CASTPGQGETGELFF,TRBD1,-,TRBJ2-2,TRBV7-9
TGTGCCAGCAGCTTAGACAGGGGGGTTAACTATGGCTACACCTTC,CASSLDRGVNYGYTF,TRBD1,once,TRBJ1-2,TRBV7-2
TGTGCCAGCAGCTTCGACCCAGGGTCCGGGGAGCTGTTTTTT,CASSFDPGSGELFF,-,-,TRBJ2-2,TRBV7-3
TGTGCCAGTAACGTCAGGGTGGGCTATGGCTACACCTTC,CASNVRVGYGYTF,-,-,TRBJ1-2,TRBV19
TGTGCCAGCAGTCGCCAAGACAGGGTTGGCGGGGAGCTGTTTTTT,CASSRQDRVGGELFF,TRBD1,once,TRBJ2-2,TRBV27
TGCGCCAGCAGCCACCCTGTGCGGTTCGAGCAGTACTTC,CASSHPVRFEQYF,-,few,TRBJ2-7,TRBV4-1
TGTGCCAGCAGCCAAGATAATCCAGGTTGGGAGACCCAGTACTTC,CASSQDNPGWETQYF,-,-,TRBJ2-5,TRBV14
TGTGCCAGCAGCTCCGACTTTTGGACAGGGCGTGGGGAGCTGTTTTTT,CASSSDFWTGRGELFF,TRBD1,few,TRBJ2-2,TRBV7-6
TGTGCCAGCAGCCAAGAGCCGCGGTCTCAGGGCGAGCAGTACTTC,CASSQEPRSQGEQYF,-,-,TRBJ2-7,TRBV4-2